This is a list of T cell receptor beta chains from one sample in a study of OX40 agonist ivuxolimab in advanced cancers. TCRdb's copy holds only in-frame clones and misses some; the assay was immunoSEQ multiplex PCR. The sample has about 93,000 clones; around 90% are singletons. Sequencing was performed on CD4+ or CD8+ T cells sorted from blood, taken in a trial of the OX40 agonist ivuxolimab. These TCRs come from an adult with an advanced solid tumor such as melanoma, head and neck, liver or kidney cancer. The CDR3 runs from the conserved cysteine through the conserved F or W. A D gene is named only where the DNA matches it firmly. Rows may omit the clone size; those that give it use once, few, many or a size class.

14 | TRBD1 | NA | TRBJ1-4 | TRBV9 | CASSGTGSGEKLFF
16 | NA | NA | TRBJ2-6 | TRBV6-7 | CASSYLGGTGANVLTF
15 | TRBD1 | NA | TRBJ2-5 | TRBV12-5 | CASGPGTGVYETQYF
13 | NA | once | TRBJ2-1 | TRBV10-2 | CASSIGIYNEQFF
17 | NA | NA | TRBJ2-2 | TRBV5-1 | CASSFRASVRVTGELFF
16 | NA | NA | TRBJ2-1 | TRBV19 | CASSIGFVLTYNEQFF
13 | NA | NA | TRBJ1-2 | TRBV5-4 | CASSLEQALSSTF
14 | TRBD2 | NA | TRBJ2-5 | TRBV2 | CASSLSGRWETQYF
15 | TRBD1 | NA | TRBJ1-1 | TRBV7-2 | CASSAGQGDYTEAFF
18 | TRBD2 | NA | TRBJ2-3 | TRBV5-4 | CASSQGTSGIRGTDTQYF
17 | NA | NA | TRBJ2-7 | TRBV7-2 | CASSLDLAAGPSYEQYF
14 | NA | few | TRBJ1-5 | TRBV19 | CASRSRVLSQPQHF
15 | TRBD1 | NA | TRBJ1-1 | TRBV11-2 | CASSFNRQGRSEAFF
15 | TRBD2 | NA | TRBJ2-7 | TRBV6-1 | CASSELLAGHGEQYF
13 | NA | NA | TRBJ1-6 | TRBV10-3 | CAITPGSDSPLHF
16 | NA | NA | TRBJ2-6 | TRBV23-1 | CASSQWYRAGANVLTF
16 | TRBD1 | NA | TRBJ1-1 | TRBV29-1 | CSGTAGTGGAGAEAFF
12 | NA | few | TRBJ2-7 | TRBV11-2 | CASSLGAYEQYF
14 | TRBD1 | NA | TRBJ2-7 | TRBV10-3 | CAISDPTGVYEQYF
14 | NA | NA | TRBJ1-5 | TRBV6-5 | CASSYRGDNQPQHF
15 | TRBD2 | NA | TRBJ2-3 | TRBV25-1 | CASSELLAGIDTQYF
11 | TRBD2 | NA | TRBJ2-1 | TRBV19 | CASRGRDEQFF
14 | NA | NA | TRBJ2-5 | TRBV5-4 | CASSFPGARETQYF
13 | TRBD1 | NA | TRBJ1-2 | TRBV6-1 | CASMGDRAHGYTF
12 | NA | NA | TRBJ2-1 | TRBV27 | CASSLRGYEQFF
15 | TRBD2 | NA | TRBJ2-7 | TRBV9 | CASSVRSGSPYEQYF
16 | TRBD1 | few | TRBJ2-7 | TRBV10-1 | CASSPGTGTFSYEQYF
14 | NA | NA | TRBJ1-2 | TRBV4-2 | CASSQEEGPYGYTF
17 | TRBD2 | NA | TRBJ2-2 | TRBV11-2 | CASSSILAGANTGELFF
14 | NA | once | TRBJ2-1 | TRBV5-1 | CASSLPRVDGEQFF
12 | NA | NA | TRBJ1-2 | TRBV7-3 | CASSPGTSGYTF
16 | NA | NA | TRBJ2-2 | TRBV9 | CASSPSPPGNTGELFF
20 | TRBD2 | NA | TRBJ2-7 | TRBV7-8 | CASSLAAHGTVSGSPREQYF
16 | NA | once | TRBJ1-1 | TRBV5-6 | CASSYHPGTLNTEAFF
14 | NA | NA | TRBJ2-1 | TRBV7-3 | CASSLFQGSHEQFF
12 | NA | NA | TRBJ1-2 | TRBV6-6 | CASREGLYGYTF
16 | NA | NA | TRBJ1-3 | TRBV6-1 | CASSEALRGYGNTIYF
16 | NA | NA | TRBJ1-2 | TRBV28 | CASSPASQMNIYGYTF
14 | TRBD2 | NA | TRBJ2-7 | TRBV10-3 | CAISRTSELIEQYF
13 | NA | NA | TRBJ1-4 | TRBV6-1 | CASLLRGNEKLFF
13 | NA | NA | TRBJ2-5 | TRBV2 | CASSAPGRETQYF
15 | TRBD2 | NA | TRBJ2-7 | TRBV5-1 | CASSLGGGRRDEQYF
14 | NA | NA | TRBJ2-5 | TRBV2 | CASPKGRIQETQYF
11 | NA | NA | TRBJ2-5 | TRBV7-9 | CASSRKETQYF
13 | NA | NA | TRBJ1-2 | TRBV28 | CASSRQVGYGYTF
17 | TRBD2 | NA | TRBJ2-2 | TRBV2 | CASDRGLAGAGTGELFF
12 | NA | NA | TRBJ2-7 | TRBV6-1 | CASSDVGYEQYF
18 | TRBD2 | NA | TRBJ2-7 | TRBV11-2 | CASSFWTSGRAVNYEQYF